Below, one T cell receptor (beta chain) is given with its context. Original processing notes: From reference gene primer amplification, estimates of nucleated cell counts were derived. Sequencing was performed with immunoSEQ multiplex PCR; in TCRdb, only in-frame clones are kept and a portion is missing. Clonal size and the V and J genes are those of that table, whereas D and trimming came from the DNA. The table shows a few hundred thousand clones, with 75% to 85% occurring only once. This record belongs to a study of blood T cell repertoires in COVID-19. Study details: The study drew acute and convalescent COVID-19 samples from the United States, Italy and Spain. In each case, the material was cDNA or gDNA derived from T cells, B-cell-depleted T cells, or PBMCs.

The origin of this receptor is a woman between 35 and 50 years old who had recovered from COVID-19. What was sequenced was peripheral blood.

Here the CDR3 DNA reads TGTGCCAGCAGTCGGACAGGGACCTATGGCTACACCTTC. The encoded protein is CASSRTGTYGYTF. This chain links TRBV6-5 with TRBJ1-2; 8 bases match TRBD1. V dropped 5 bases and J dropped 4; count of bases not matched to a gene: 3. This CDR3 contains 13 residues. Germline V gives CDR1 MNHEY, CDR2 SVGAGI.